This T cell receptor (beta chain) was obtained from a study of human CD8 memory T cell subsets. Points from the study as a whole: Only one chain type (the T cell receptor beta chain) was sequenced in this study. The stem-like memory T cell repertoire shared very little with the precursor exhausted T cell repertoire.

In regard to this clonotype: Its antigen is as yet unknown.

CDR1 is MNHEY and CDR2 is SVGEGT in the germline V gene. CDR3 length equals 16 residues. The TCR beta sequencing libraries came from UMI-labeled 5' RACE. Original methodology: Functional CDR3 beta clonotypes, numbering between about 2,600 and 20,000, were present in each TCR beta library. TCRdb reanalyzed the 5' RACE reads and collapses them to one entry per CDR3 protein, without DNA. For this entry, the V and J calls and clone size follow TCRdb and not the study's own pipeline. The sample's table shows about 4,900 distinct CDR3 sequences. The source material was CD8+ effector memory T cells (TEM) sorted from PBMCs. Subset meaning: effector memory CD8 T cells, CCR7- CD45RO+ CD95+. The V gene is TRBV6-2 or TRBV6-3, the J gene TRBJ2-1; TCRdb's assignment of TRBD2 cannot be checked, as there is no DNA. This sequence was found in a human donor in good health. This chain's CDR3 is CASSDPLAGDRNEQFF.